This entry lists 20 T cell receptor beta chains sequenced from one sample in a study of patients and donors after allogeneic stem cell transplantation. Each CDR3 protein is one row after TCRdb ran MiXCR on the RT-PCR reads. Among roughly 150,000 distinct CDR3 sequences, roughly 22% were seen once, and the ten largest hold roughly a quarter. Sequencing was carried out using blood, either unsorted or a sorted T cell fraction (not recorded which). All receptors come from a human donor who was either an allogeneic HSCT recipient or a stem cell or donor lymphocyte infusion donor (not recorded which). It is not recorded whose cells these are; they may come from a transplant donor.

This chain uses TRBV7-2 with TRBJ2-1; 7 bases agree with TRBD1. CDR1 and CDR2 (germline): SGHTA, FQGNSA. V trimming: 2 bases; J trimming: 12 bases; junction bases outside the gene matches: 1. The CDR3 is 11 residues long. The CDR3 is CASSLRQGQFF. The CDR3 DNA sequence: TGTGCCAGCAGCTTACGACAGGGGCAGTTCTTC.

The chain recombines TRBV5-5 with TRBJ2-3, with 9 bases fitting TRBD2. Unmatched junction bases numbered 5, after V lost 4 bases and J lost 5 bases. Germline CDR1 is SGHKS and CDR2 is YYEKEE (reference sequence). This CDR3 contains 14 residues. The CDR3 region is CASSHRTSVDTQYF. CDR3 in DNA: TGTGCCAGCAGCCATAGGACTAGCGTAGATACGCAGTATTTT.

In this sample, this clonotype turned up a few times. The chain carries TRBV6-5 and TRBJ2-3, with D possibly matching TRBD2 (6 bases). The CDR3 has 18 amino acids. V lost 0 bases and J lost 4, with 20 bases in between. Germline CDR1 reads MNHEY; CDR2 reads SVGAGI. The CDR3 DNA is TGTGCCAGCAGTTACTCGTACCACGTCGCGGGGCTAGCAGATACGCAGTATTTT. It codes for CASSYSYHVAGLADTQYF.

Only a few counts were recorded for this clonotype. The germline gene is not matched at one end of the junction; a read error may be the cause. V and J are TRBV4-3 and TRBJ2-7, with 8 bases that match TRBD1. CDR3 size: 14 residues. The germline V gene encodes CDR1 LGHNA and CDR2 YSLEER. The CDR3 spells CASSFRTGSYEQYF. CDR3 sequence (DNA): TGCGCCAGCAGCTTCCGGACAGGGTCCTATGAGCAGTACTTC.

At least ten counts were recorded for this clonotype. The rearrangement uses TRBV7-9 and TRBJ1-5; no clear D. The V gene's germline CDR1 is SEHNR and CDR2 FQNEAQ (reference sequence). The V end lost 4 bases, the J end lost 4 bases, and 8 bases lay between the germline ends. The CDR3 is 13 residues long. DNA of the CDR3: TGTGCCAGCAGCTCTCAAGGAAATCAGCCCCAGCATTTT. Translation gives CASSSQGNQPQHF.

The chain recombines TRBV29-1 with TRBJ2-3; a possible D gene is TRBD2 (6 bases). This CDR3 comprises 15 residues. The ends were cut back, 3 bases at V and 2 bases at J, with 15 bases in the middle. Germline values: CDR1 SQVTM, CDR2 ANQGSEA. The CDR3 DNA sequence: TGCAGCGTTGATGAGAGTAGCGGTCTCACAGATACGCAGTATTTT. It is translated as CSVDESSGLTDTQYF.

J is TRBJ2-5 and V is TRBV10-3; D remains unclear. Trimming removed 3 bases at V and 3 bases at J, with 8 bases between. CDR3 length: 13 amino acids. The germline V gene encodes CDR1 ENHRY and CDR2 SYGVKD. The CDR3 DNA reads TGTGCCATCAGTGACCTCGTGGAAGAGACCCAGTACTTC. Its protein is CAISDLVEETQYF.

This chain joins TRBV20-1 and TRBJ2-7, with 15 bases identical to TRBD2. The CDR3 extends over 17 amino acids. The germline V gene encodes CDR1 DFQATT and CDR2 SNEGSKA (reference sequence). The J segment lost 3 bases and the V segment lost 2 bases, leaving 8 bases of the junction unmatched. The CDR3: CSARPTGLAGGYYEQYF. The CDR3 DNA reads TGCAGTGCTAGACCTACGGGACTAGCGGGGGGATACTACGAGCAGTACTTC.

CDR3 nucleotides: TGTGCCAGCAGCGCGCAAGCGGGGGTCTTCACAGATACGCAGTATTTT. Residues: CASSAQAGVFTDTQYF. This chain connects TRBV7-9 to TRBJ2-3; 8 nucleotides line up with TRBD2. The CDR3 length is 16 residues. V was pared by 5 bases and J by 2 bases, with 9 bases of the junction left unmatched. CDR1 and CDR2 from the germline V gene are SEHNR and FQNEAQ (reference sequence).

In its sample, this clonotype was seen a few times. The chain links TRBV6-4 to TRBJ1-2; D is perhaps TRBD1 (6 bases). The CDR3 length is 16 residues. CDR1 and CDR2 from the germline V gene are MRHNA and SNTAGT. Trimming shortened V by 4 bases and J by 4 bases, and 19 bases separated the two germline ends. CDR3 region: CASSGPRGGATYGYTF. Here the CDR3 DNA reads TGTGCCAGCAGTGGACCCCGTGGGGGCGCGACCTATGGCTACACCTTC.

In its sample, this clonotype was seen a few times. The rearrangement uses TRBV4-3 and TRBJ1-5; tentatively, D is TRBD1 (5 bases). This CDR3 comprises 16 residues. Germline CDR1 and CDR2: LGHNA and YSLEER. Between the trimmed V and J ends, which lost 0 bases and 5 bases, there was a span of 14 bases. In nucleotides, the CDR3 is TGCGCCAGCAGCCAAGATTATAACGGGGCTGATCAGCCCCAGCATTTT. Its translation is CASSQDYNGADQPQHF.

This clonotype was seen only a few times. This sequence joins TRBV7-8 and TRBJ1-2; perhaps TRBD1 as D (5 bases). Germline loops: CDR1 SGHVS, CDR2 FQNEAQ. CDR3 size: 16 residues. V lost 6 bases, J lost 4 bases, and 21 bases lay in between. CDR3 coding DNA: TGTGCCAGCAGTTCCCGACAGAACCGACCGTCCTATGGCTACACCTTC. It translates to CASSSRQNRPSYGYTF.

The chain uses TRBV5-6 and TRBJ2-6, with D tentatively TRBD1 (5 bases). This CDR3 spans 19 amino acids. V lost 4 bases to trimming and J lost 0 bases, with 20 bases between them. The germline gives CDR1 SGHDT, CDR2 YYEEEE. The CDR3 nucleotides are TGTGCCAGCAGCCCCCGTTACAGGAGTATTTTCTCTGGGGCCAACGTCCTGACTTTC. Amino acids: CASSPRYRSIFSGANVLTF.

The V gene is TRBV6-2 or TRBV6-3, the J gene TRBJ2-1; no firm D call. CDR3 length: 13 amino acids. Germline CDR1 and CDR2: MNHEY and SVGEGT. The V and J ends lost 8 bases and 4 bases respectively, with 12 bases between them. In DNA form, the CDR3 reads TGTGCCAGCTCGGACGGAAGGTACAATGAGCAGTTCTTC. This encodes CASSDGRYNEQFF.

This sequence joins TRBV10-3 and TRBJ2-1; perhaps TRBD1 as D (6 bases). Germline V gene sequence: CDR1 ENHRY, CDR2 SYGVKD. The CDR3 length is 16 residues. V was shortened by 6 bases and J by 4 bases, with 19 bases between the two germline ends. The CDR3: CAIRPEGERVYNEQFF. In DNA, the CDR3 is TGTGCCATCAGGCCCGAGGGGGAAAGAGTGTACAATGAGCAGTTCTTC.

The chain links TRBV12-3 or TRBV12-4 to TRBJ1-5, with 9 bases identical to TRBD1. V was pared by 6 bases and J by 2 bases, with 5 bases of the junction left unmatched. This CDR3 spans 15 amino acids. As DNA, the CDR3 is TGTGCCAGCAGCCAACAGGGGGCAGGCAATCAGCCCCAGCATTTT. Residues: CASSQQGAGNQPQHF.

The chain couples TRBV9 to TRBJ2-5; D gene uncertain. The CDR3 length is 13 residues. CDR1 SGDLS and CDR2 YYNGEE come from the germline V gene. Trimming cost V 1 base and J 4 bases, with 8 bases left between them. CDR3 in amino acids: CASSVLFGETQYF. DNA of the CDR3: TGTGCCAGCAGCGTACTTTTTGGAGAGACCCAGTACTTC. Drawing the rest from reference TRBV9 and TRBJ2-5, the complete variable domain is DSGVTQTPKHLITATGQRVTLRCSPRSGDLSVYWYQQSLDQGLQFLIQYYNGEERAKGNILERFSAQQFPDLHSELNLSSLELGDSALYFCASSVLFGETQYFGPGTRLLVL.

This clonotype was detected only a few times. The J gene is TRBJ2-7, the V gene TRBV20-1, with TRBD2 identical over 10 bases. V shed 3 bases and J 7 bases; nucleotides not matched to a gene: 6. The CDR3 has 13 residues. Germline V gene data show CDR1 as DFQATT and CDR2 as SNEGSKA (reference sequence). The DNA for the CDR3 is TGCAGTGCTAGGCTAGCGGGAGTTCATGAGCAGTACTTC. This sequence encodes CSARLAGVHEQYF.

This clonotype was picked up many times. The rearrangement links TRBV20-1 to TRBJ1-3; no clear D gene. The CDR3 sequence is 13 residues long. V lost 2 bases and J 7 bases, leaving 12 bases between the germline ends. Germline lookup yields CDR1 DFQATT and CDR2 SNEGSKA (reference sequence). The CDR3 DNA reads TGCAGTGCTAGATTGGATAGAAGGAACACCATATATTTT. The encoded protein is CSARLDRRNTIYF.

This clonotype was seen a few times. The rearrangement links TRBV6-5 to TRBJ2-3; 12 bases agree with TRBD2. The CDR3 length is 17 residues. The ends lost 2 bases at V and 0 bases at J; junction bases unmatched: 3. Germline CDR1 reads MNHEY; CDR2 reads SVGAGI. The CDR3 region has the DNA TGTGCCAGCAGTTACGTGGGACTAGCGGGCAGCACAGATACGCAGTATTTT. Its translation: CASSYVGLAGSTDTQYF.